This record covers a single T cell receptor (beta chain). The antigen is not known. The same CDR3 arises from other DNA sequences in this sample as well. This CDR3 region has 13 residues. Germline V gene data show CDR1 as SGHDT and CDR2 as YYEEEE. The V end was cut by 1 base, the J end by 10 bases, with 12 bases between. The repertoire was sequenced with immunoSEQ multiplex PCR; TCRdb's copy has only in-frame clones and lacks some. The table shows about 120,000 clones, with 90% occurring only once. This sample was taken from a study of graft-versus-host responses after intestinal transplantation. The J gene is TRBJ1-5, the V gene TRBV5-6; unclear D gene. This receptor was identified in a human donor who received an intestinal transplant. The sequenced sample was unstimulated CD4+ T cells sorted from spleen or lymph node cells, obtained before intestinal transplant. The CDR3 DNA sequence: TGTGCCAGCAGCTTGAGAGGAATTGAACCCCAGCATTTT. It encodes CASSLRGIEPQHF.